These T cell receptor beta chains were read from a single sample in a study of shared clonotypes between healthy human individuals. TCRdb keeps only in-frame clones here, not all; method: immunoSEQ multiplex PCR. The table shows over a million clones, with around 78% occurring only once. The sequenced sample consisted of memory CD4+ T cells from PBMCs. Receptors originate from a man aged 18 to 29 in good health. Some clones in this sample may be carry-over from other donors' samples. CDR3s include the opening cysteine and the closing phenylalanine or tryptophan. The D gene is left open where the match is weak. Where a row states a size, it is once, few, many or the class of an expanded clone; other rows omit it.

clone_size | d_call | j_call | v_call | cdr3_nt | cdr3_aa
NA | TRBD1 | TRBJ2-1 | TRBV29-1 | TGCAGCGTCGCGCCGGGGGACAGGGGTGGCAATGAGCAGTTCTTC | CSVAPGDRGGNEQFF
few | TRBD2 | TRBJ2-3 | TRBV10-3 | TGTGCCACCGCCGCGGGGGGTAGCGCAGATACGCAGTATTTT | CATAAGGSADTQYF
many | NA | TRBJ1-1 | TRBV2 | TGTGCCAGCACTCCGATGGGCTACACTGAAGCTTTCTTT | CASTPMGYTEAFF
NA | NA | TRBJ1-1 | TRBV2 | TGTGCCAGCAGTCAGACGGCCGGGTCGGAAGCTTTCTTT | CASSQTAGSEAFF
NA | NA | TRBJ1-5 | TRBV28 | TGTGCCGGGGGCAGGGGTGTAAGCAATCAGCCCCAGCATTTT | CAGGRGVSNQPQHF
NA | NA | TRBJ2-5 | TRBV29-1 | TGCAGCGTTGGATTAGCAGGGGGGGGGACCCAGTACTTC | CSVGLAGGGTQYF
NA | NA | TRBJ1-2 | TRBV27 | TGTGCCAGCAGTGGGGAGGGCTATGGCTACACCTTC | CASSGEGYGYTF
NA | NA | TRBJ2-7 | TRBV28 | TGTGCCAGCAACACCCCTGGGGGAACCTACGAGCAGTACTTC | CASNTPGGTYEQYF
NA | NA | TRBJ1-2 | TRBV5-6 | TGTGCCAGCAGCTGGCGTTTTTCCGGAGACTATGGCTACACCTTC | CASSWRFSGDYGYTF
once | TRBD1 | TRBJ1-2 | TRBV6-6 | TGTGCCAGCAGTTTCGGGGACAGGGTCTATGGCTACACCTTC | CASSFGDRVYGYTF
NA | NA | TRBJ2-7 | TRBV5-4 | TGTGCCAGCAGCGCGAGACAGTCTTACGAGCAGTACTTC | CASSARQSYEQYF
many | NA | TRBJ1-4 | TRBV2 | TGTGCCAGCAGTCTGGAAAGGGTTGGAGCAACTAATGAAAAACTGTTTTTT | CASSLERVGATNEKLFF
NA | TRBD2 | TRBJ2-2 | TRBV5-1 | TGCGCCAGCAGCGGACTAGCCGGCCTTAACACCGGGGAGCTGTTTTTT | CASSGLAGLNTGELFF
NA | NA | TRBJ2-1 | TRBV29-1 | TGCAGCGTTGAACTGGCCCAAACCCCCAATGAGCAGTTCTTC | CSVELAQTPNEQFF
NA | NA | TRBJ1-2 | TRBV14 | TGTGCCAGCAGCCAAGAAATGTGGGAGGCGACTAACTATGGCTACACCTTC | CASSQEMWEATNYGYTF
NA | TRBD1 | TRBJ2-3 | TRBV28 | TGTGCCAGCAGGTGGGACAGGGGCAGCACAGATACGCAGTATTTT | CASRWDRGSTDTQYF